The 28 T cell receptor beta chains below all came from one sample that was sequenced in a study of blood T cell repertoires in COVID-19. The table came from immunoSEQ multiplex PCR; TCRdb's copy has only in-frame clones and leaves some out. This sample has 45,000 to 60,000 clones; more than 85% occur once, and the top ten carry around 3.9%. Sample: peripheral blood. The source of these receptors is a middle-aged man with acute or convalescent COVID-19.

The V call is TRBV12-5, the J call TRBJ2-2; D gene ambiguous. Looked up from germline, CDR1 is LGHNT and CDR2 is FRNRAP. V lost 3 bases and J lost 5, with 4 bases in between. The CDR3 has 12 amino acids. The CDR3: CASGFLTGELFF. DNA for the CDR3: TGTGCTAGTGGTTTCCTAACCGGGGAGCTGTTTTTT. The full variable domain, with the rest looked up from reference TRBV12-5 and TRBJ2-2, is DARVTQTPRHKVTEMGQEVTMRCQPILGHNTVFWYRQTMMQGLELLAYFRNRAPLDDSGMPKDRFSAEMPDATLATLKIQPSEPRDSAVYFCASGFLTGELFFGEGSRLTVL.

The chain has TRBV19 and TRBJ2-1, with D perhaps TRBD1 (7 bases). The CDR3 totals 16 residues. CDR1 is LNHDA, CDR2 SQIVND, per germline (reference sequence). V dropped 2 bases and J dropped 2 bases, with 13 bases sitting between them. The CDR3 reads CASSIWGDSPYNEQFF. The CDR3 DNA sequence: TGTGCCAGTAGTATATGGGGGGACAGCCCCTACAATGAGCAGTTCTTC.

J is TRBJ2-5 and V is TRBV6-2 or TRBV6-3, with TRBD2 matching over 10 bases. J gave up 5 bases and V 6 bases, and 15 bases lay outside the gene matches. Germline V gives CDR1 MNHEY, CDR2 SVGEGT. The CDR3 has 17 residues. The chain's CDR3 is CASSRGWLAGVWETQYF. For the CDR3, the DNA is TGTGCCAGCAGCCGGGGATGGCTAGCGGGAGTGTGGGAGACCCAGTACTTC.

This clone was detected only once. V and J are TRBV19 and TRBJ2-7, with 10 bases lining up with TRBD2. The CDR3 length is 13 residues. The germline V gene encodes CDR1 LNHDA and CDR2 SQIVND (reference sequence). Unmatched junction bases numbered 1, after V lost 4 bases and J lost 4 bases. CDR3 residues: CASSNSGGYEQYF. The CDR3 nucleotides read TGTGCCAGTAGTAATAGCGGGGGGTACGAGCAGTACTTC.

The chain joins TRBV28 to TRBJ2-7; no definite D call. Per germline, CDR1 MDHEN and CDR2 SYDVKM. CDR3 length: 10 amino acids. V was shortened by 6 bases and J by 3 bases, with 3 bases between the two germline ends. In nucleotides, the CDR3 is TGTGCCAGCAGCGGCTACGAGCAGTACTTC. It codes for CASSGYEQYF.

This rearrangement joins TRBV30 to TRBJ1-6; 9 bases align to TRBD1. Germline CDR1 is GTSNPN and CDR2 is SVGIG (reference sequence). The V and J ends lost 4 bases and 10 bases, in that order; junction bases with no gene match: 11. There are 15 residues in the CDR3. The CDR3 DNA is TGTGCCTGGATGCCTCTGGGACAGGGAAGATCACCCCTCCACTTT. Translating it yields CAWMPLGQGRSPLHF.

V usage is TRBV19 and J usage is TRBJ2-1, with 10 bases identical to TRBD2. Germline CDR1 LNHDA, CDR2 SQIVND (reference sequence). V dropped 4 bases and J dropped 0; count of bases not matched to a gene: 6. The CDR3 sequence is 17 residues long. CDR3 coding DNA: TGTGCCAGTAGTAAACTAGCGGGACAGAGCTCCTACAATGAGCAGTTCTTC. This sequence encodes CASSKLAGQSSYNEQFF.

There are a few counts of this clone. The genes are TRBV6-5 and TRBJ1-2, with D tentatively TRBD1 (6 bases). V was pared by 4 bases and J by 2 bases, with 8 bases between. This CDR3 region has 13 residues. Per germline, CDR1 MNHEY and CDR2 SVGAGI. The DNA for the CDR3 is TGTGCCAGCAGTTCCGGGACAAACTATGGCTACACCTTC. This sequence encodes CASSSGTNYGYTF.

V usage is TRBV3-1 (or the pseudogene TRBV3-2) and J usage is TRBJ1-1; D is unresolved. The V and J ends lost 6 bases and 4 bases respectively, with 6 bases between them. Germline values: CDR1 LGHDT, CDR2 YNNKEL (reference sequence). The CDR3 consists of 11 residues. The CDR3 nucleotides are TGTGCCAGCAGTGCTAGCACTGAAGCTTTCTTT. Residues: CASSASTEAFF.

The chain has TRBV27 and TRBJ2-7, with 9 bases aligning to TRBD2. There are 18 residues in the CDR3. CDR1 and CDR2 from the germline V gene are MNHEY and SMNVEV (reference sequence). With V trimmed by 7 bases and J by 3 bases, 19 bases remained unmatched. The CDR3 DNA sequence: TGTGCCAGCAAGAGGCGCGGGAGGGCCCGACGGAACTACTACGAGCAGTACTTC. This encodes CASKRRGRARRNYYEQYF.

This chain links TRBV5-1 with TRBJ2-1, with 13 bases matching TRBD2. The V gene end was trimmed by 4 bases and the J gene end by 4 bases; junction bases not matched to a gene: 5. This CDR3 contains 16 residues. CDR1 and CDR2 (germline): SGHRS, YFSETQ. CDR3 coding DNA: TGCGCCAGCAGCGCGGGGACTAGCGGGAAGTACAATGAGCAGTTCTTC. Translating gives CASSAGTSGKYNEQFF.

This clone was detected only once. The rearrangement joins TRBV2 to TRBJ2-4; 12 positions match TRBD2. The CDR3 spans 14 residues. CDR1 SNHLY and CDR2 FYNNEI come from the germline V gene. J was trimmed by 15 bases and V by 5 bases; bases with no gene match: 11. CDR3 amino acids: CASSLASGRAFLYF. CDR3 sequence (DNA): TGTGCCAGCAGTCTGGCTAGCGGGAGGGCCTTTTTGTACTTC.

This chain links TRBV4-1 with TRBJ2-7; perhaps TRBD1 as D (6 bases). Germline V gene sequence: CDR1 MGHRA, CDR2 YSYEKL. This CDR3 contains 16 residues. Trimming took off 1 base at V and 1 base at J, with 14 bases between the two ends. The CDR3 DNA reads TGCGCCAGCAGCCAAGGAAGGGGCGGACAGTCCTACGAGCAGTACTTC. Encoded protein: CASSQGRGGQSYEQYF.

This clone was seen more than once but under ten times. This chain links TRBV5-5 with TRBJ1-4, with a possible D match to TRBD1 (6 bases). Germline assignment: CDR1 SGHKS and CDR2 YYEKEE (reference sequence). The length of the CDR3 is 19 residues. V was cut by 4 bases and J by 7 bases, with 29 bases left in between. CDR3 protein: CASSRIYRQVYDSGEKLFF. The CDR3 DNA follows: TGTGCCAGCAGCCGAATTTATCGACAGGTTTACGACAGCGGTGAAAAACTGTTTTTT.

The chain carries TRBV10-3 and TRBJ2-3; TRBD1 is a possible D gene (6 bases). Germline V gene data show CDR1 as ENHRY and CDR2 as SYGVKD. This CDR3 is built from 20 residues. V shed 4 bases and J shed 0 bases, with 26 bases lying between them. CDR3 in amino acids: CAISGGLVTGQGTSTDTQYF. Here the CDR3 DNA reads TGTGCCATCAGTGGCGGCCTGGTGACAGGACAAGGTACTAGCACAGATACGCAGTATTTT.

The CDR3 DNA is TGTGCCAGCAGCCCCCGGGTGGGTGAGCAGTTCTTC. Residues: CASSPRVGEQFF. This chain links TRBV12-3 or TRBV12-4 with TRBJ2-1; no clear D gene. Trimming pared 6 bases from V and 9 bases from J, leaving 12 bases between. The CDR3 loop spans 12 amino acids.

The rearrangement joins TRBV5-1 to TRBJ1-3; D remains ambiguous. CDR3 size: 14 residues. In germline, CDR1 is SGHRS, CDR2 YFSETQ. The germline V and J ends were trimmed by 3 bases and 1 base, with 8 bases remaining between them. CDR3 loop: CASSSTLSGNTIYF. In DNA, the CDR3 is TGCGCCAGCAGCTCTACTCTGTCTGGAAACACCATATATTTT.

The chain uses TRBV5-1 and TRBJ1-5; D ambiguous. The CDR3 is made up of 13 amino acids. Germline V CDR1 and CDR2: SGHRS, YFSETQ. Trimming shortened V by 0 bases and J by 4 bases, and 5 bases separated the two germline ends. In nucleotides, the CDR3 is TGCGCCAGCAGCTTGGACGGGAATCAGCCCCAGCATTTT. Protein product: CASSLDGNQPQHF.

The J gene is TRBJ2-1, the V gene TRBV6-2 or TRBV6-3; TRBD1 is a possible D gene (6 bases). V was trimmed by 6 bases and J by 8 bases, leaving 11 bases between them. CDR1 is MNHEY and CDR2 is SVGEGT in the germline V gene. The CDR3 is 12 residues long. The CDR3 DNA is TGTGCCAGCAGCCCAACAGGGTATGAGCAGTTCTTC. It is translated as CASSPTGYEQFF.

In the case of this clone: This may come from a read error, since a much larger clone is one base off. The sample contains more than one DNA sequence encoding this CDR3. This CDR3 is CASSLSRTGGYEQYF. CDR3 nucleotides: TGTGCCAGCAGTTTATCCAGGACAGGGGGCTACGAACAGTACTTC. The rearrangement uses TRBV27 and TRBJ2-7; 11 bases are shared with TRBD1. This CDR3 has 15 residues. The V gene's germline CDR1 is MNHEY and CDR2 SMNVEV (reference sequence).

Only a few counts were recorded for this clone. This chain joins TRBV13 and TRBJ2-2; D perhaps matches TRBD2 (5 bases). Per the germline V gene, CDR1 is PRHDT and CDR2 is FYEKMQ (reference sequence). The ends were cut back, 0 bases at V and 4 bases at J, with 12 bases in the middle. This CDR3 is 16 amino acids long. The CDR3 region is CASSLGGGGGTGELFF. The CDR3 nucleotides are TGTGCCAGCAGCTTAGGCGGCGGAGGAGGCACCGGGGAGCTGTTTTTT.

This chain links TRBV7-2 with TRBJ2-7; 7 bases agree with TRBD2. This CDR3 region has 15 residues. Germline loops: CDR1 SGHTA, CDR2 FQGNSA. After removal of 6 bases from V and 2 bases from J, the junction contained 10 bases not matched to a gene. CDR3 amino acids: CASRQTGGGTYEQYF. The CDR3 nucleotides read TGTGCCAGCAGACAAACAGGCGGGGGTACCTACGAGCAGTACTTC.

The genes are TRBV5-6 and TRBJ2-5; TRBD1 aligns across 7 bases. J gave up 4 bases and V 1 base, and 7 bases lay outside the gene matches. CDR3 size: 15 residues. Germline assignment: CDR1 SGHDT and CDR2 YYEEEE. CDR3 region: CASSLYGQATETQYF. The CDR3 DNA sequence: TGTGCCAGCAGCTTGTACGGACAGGCGACAGAGACCCAGTACTTC.

This clone occurred once. The chain employs TRBV14 and TRBJ1-6; D might be TRBD1 (6 bases). Trimming removed 2 bases from V and 4 bases from J, with 15 bases in between. The germline gives CDR1 SGHDN, CDR2 FVKESK. This CDR3 is 17 amino acids long. CDR3 amino acids: CASSQRELQGYNSPLHF. In DNA, the CDR3 is TGTGCCAGCAGCCAAAGAGAATTACAGGGTTATAATTCACCCCTCCACTTT.

J is TRBJ2-1 and V is TRBV9; TRBD2 matches 7 bases. The germline V gene encodes CDR1 SGDLS and CDR2 YYNGEE. The CDR3 has 13 amino acids. V lost 4 bases to trimming and J lost 5 bases; unmatched junction nucleotides: 3. CDR3 in amino acids: CASSTREDNEQFF. In DNA, the CDR3 is TGTGCCAGCAGCACTCGGGAGGACAATGAGCAGTTCTTC.

The chain couples TRBV11-3 to TRBJ1-2, with TRBD1 matching 7 bases. Germline CDR1 SGHNT, CDR2 YENEEA. This CDR3 has 17 residues. V gave up 1 base and J gave up 1 base; unmatched junction bases: 9. CDR3 amino acids: CASSLVGGQSNNYGYTF. DNA of the CDR3: TGTGCCAGCAGCTTAGTTGGGGGACAGAGTAATAACTATGGCTACACCTTC. Looking up the rest from reference TRBV11-3 and TRBJ1-2 gives the full variable domain: EAGVVQSPRYKIIEKKQPVAFWCNPISGHNTLYWYLQNLGQGPELLIRYENEEAVDDSQLPKDRFSAERLKGVDSTLKIQPAELGDSAVYLCASSLVGGQSNNYGYTFGSGTRLTVV.

The chain joins TRBV6-4 to TRBJ1-5, with D tentatively TRBD1 (6 bases). The CDR3 is 16 amino acids. Germline V lookup: CDR1 MRHNA, CDR2 SNTAGT. Trimming removed 4 bases from V and 4 bases from J, with 17 bases in between. The CDR3 DNA sequence: TGTGCCAGCAGTGCATCGGGACATCCTTTTAATCAGCCCCAGCATTTT. Translated, it gives CASSASGHPFNQPQHF.

V usage is TRBV4-3 and J usage is TRBJ2-3; a weak D match, TRBD1 (5 bases). Germline V CDR1 and CDR2: LGHNA, YSLEER. The V end was cut by 0 bases, the J end by 0 bases, with 7 bases between. The CDR3 totals 15 residues. CDR3 amino acids: CASSQDGHSTDTQYF. The DNA of the CDR3 is TGCGCCAGCAGCCAAGACGGACACAGCACAGATACGCAGTATTTT.